This TCR beta chain originates from a study of blood T cell repertoires in COVID-19. Overall study context: The study drew acute and convalescent COVID-19 samples from the United States, Italy and Spain. T cells, B-cell-depleted T cells, or PBMCs provided the cDNA or gDNA that served as material.

The junction had 11 bases not matched to a gene; V was cut back by 2 bases and J by 6 bases. Germline V lookup: CDR1 SGHDN, CDR2 FVKESK. The CDR3 covers 16 residues. Repertoires were generated with immunoSEQ multiplex PCR, while TCRdb's copy carries only in-frame clones and drops some. Of 220,000 or so clones listed, roughly 80% are singletons. All enrollees were roughly 18 to 95 years old and from 20 to 30 US areas. Assignments of participants to cohorts depended upon their own reported clinical history. J is TRBJ2-7 and V is TRBV14; 9 bases match TRBD2. The receptor was derived from a woman aged 35 to 49 with acute COVID-19. Sequencing input: PBMCs or T cells enriched from blood (not recorded which). Written as DNA, the CDR3 is TGTGCCAGCAGCCAAAAAAGAGGAGCGGGAGGATTCGAGCAGTACTTC. The encoded protein is CASSQKRGAGGFEQYF.